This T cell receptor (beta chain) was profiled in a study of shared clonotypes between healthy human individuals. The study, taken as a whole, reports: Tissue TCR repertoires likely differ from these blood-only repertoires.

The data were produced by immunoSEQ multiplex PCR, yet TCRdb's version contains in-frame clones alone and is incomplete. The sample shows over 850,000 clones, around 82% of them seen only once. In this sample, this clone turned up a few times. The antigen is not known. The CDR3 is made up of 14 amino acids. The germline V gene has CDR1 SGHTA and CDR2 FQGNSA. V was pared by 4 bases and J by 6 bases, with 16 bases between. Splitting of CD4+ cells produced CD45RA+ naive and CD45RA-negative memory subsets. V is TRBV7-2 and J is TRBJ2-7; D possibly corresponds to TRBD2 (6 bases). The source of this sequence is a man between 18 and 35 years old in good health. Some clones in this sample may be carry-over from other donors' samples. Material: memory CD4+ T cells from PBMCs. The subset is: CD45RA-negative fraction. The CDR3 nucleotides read TGTGCCAGCAGCTCCGAAAGGGAGGCCTCCGAGCAGTACTTC. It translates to CASSSEREASEQYF.